The 27 T cell receptor beta chains below all came from one sample that was sequenced in a study of Graves' ophthalmopathy and Graves' hyperthyroidism. Amplification of the TCR beta CDR3 regions used RNA transcripts (as template). RT-PCR with HTBI primers came first, then second-round multiplex PCR. MiXCR was run by TCRdb on the multiplex PCR reads, yielding one entry per CDR3 protein. Among over a million distinct CDR3 sequences listed, 35% to 40% were seen once. The sequenced sample was peripheral blood or thyroid tissue (not recorded which). The receptor set was obtained from an adult man with Graves' hyperthyroidism.

This clonotype came up a few times. In nucleotides, the CDR3 is TGTGCCAGTAGTACTTCACCTCTAAACTACGAGCAGTACTTC. Translated: CASSTSPLNYEQYF. The chain joins TRBV19 to TRBJ2-7; D is undetermined. The germline gives CDR1 LNHDA, CDR2 SQIVND (reference sequence). V was cut by 4 bases and J by 3 bases, with 13 bases left in between. CDR3 size: 14 residues.

The chain carries TRBV10-3 and TRBJ1-2, with D uncertain. The CDR3 is made up of 12 amino acids. Trimming removed 8 bases from V and 8 bases from J, with 15 bases in between. Germline loops: CDR1 ENHRY, CDR2 SYGVKD. CDR3 in DNA: TGTGCCATCTCGGAAGGAGGAGACGGCTACACCTTC. Translated: CAISEGGDGYTF.

This chain links TRBV10-3 with TRBJ1-2, with TRBD1 matching 8 bases. The CDR3 has 13 residues. Germline CDR1 and CDR2: ENHRY and SYGVKD. For the CDR3, the DNA is TGTGAGCAGGGGGCTAGCGACAACTATGGCTACACCTTC. Translating it yields CEQGASDNYGYTF.

Details on this clonotype: Since a much larger clone is just one base distant, this may be a read error. The conserved closing phenylalanine or tryptophan is absent in this CDR3, likely reflecting a read error. The chain recombines TRBV15 with TRBJ1-5; 8 bases are a match to TRBD1. Germline V gives CDR1 LNHNV, CDR2 YYDKDF (reference sequence). The J segment lost 1 base and the V segment lost 3 bases, leaving 8 bases of the junction unmatched. The CDR3 is made up of 17 amino acids. The CDR3 sequence: CATSRIQGAPSNQPQHL. The CDR3 nucleotides are TGTGCCACCAGCAGGATCCAGGGGGCGCCGAGCAATCAGCCCCAGCATCTT.

In regard to this clonotype: A much larger clonotype is one base distant, so this may be a read error. The chain couples TRBV10-3 to TRBJ1-1, with no clear D. There are 15 residues in the CDR3. V was cut by 5 bases and J by 0 bases, with 13 bases left in between. Germline V gives CDR1 ENHRY, CDR2 SYGVKD. The CDR3 spells CAISYSWAMNTEAFF. CDR3 nucleotides: TGTGCCATCAGTTACTCGTGGGCGATGAACACTGAAGCTTTCTTT.

The table lists this clonotype with many counts. The J gene is TRBJ1-6, the V gene TRBV6-6, with D possibly TRBD1 on 5 matching bases. The CDR3 loop spans 13 amino acids. Looked up from germline, CDR1 is MNHNY and CDR2 is SVGAGI (reference sequence). The V end was cut by 6 bases, the J end by 14 bases, with 17 bases between. The DNA of the CDR3 is TGTGCCAGCAGCCTCGGGGCGAGTTTGTCCCTCCACTTT. Translated: CASSLGASLSLHF.

Ten or more counts support this clonotype. V and J are TRBV7-2 and TRBJ1-3; the D is unclear. Germline CDR1 is SGHTA and CDR2 is FQGNSA. V lost 1 base and J lost 4, with 8 bases in between. The length of the CDR3 is 14 residues. The CDR3 region has the DNA TGTGCCAGCAGCTTAGGACATCGGGGAAACACCATATATTTT. This encodes CASSLGHRGNTIYF. Complete variable domain (other parts from reference TRBV7-2 and TRBJ1-3): GAGVSQSPSNKVTEKGKDVELRCDPISGHTALYWYRQSLGQGLEFLIYFQGNSAPDKSGLPSDRFSAERTGGSVSTLTIQRTQQEDSAVYLCASSLGHRGNTIYFGEGSWLTVV.

This clonotype showed up just a few times. This sequence joins TRBV4-3 and TRBJ1-3; D not resolved. Trimming removed 0 bases from V and 4 bases from J, with 7 bases in between. From germline, CDR1 is LGHNA and CDR2 YSLEER. The CDR3 covers 14 residues. DNA of the CDR3: TGCGCCAGCAGCCAAGATCGTTCCGGAAACACCATATATTTT. Amino acid sequence: CASSQDRSGNTIYF.

This clonotype has at least ten counts. This chain uses TRBV25-1 with TRBJ1-6; D is undetermined. The CDR3 sequence is 13 residues long. Looked up from germline, CDR1 is MGHDK and CDR2 is SYGVNS. The V end was cut by 7 bases, the J end by 3 bases, with 7 bases between. The CDR3 reads CASNGFYNSPLHF. In nucleotides, the CDR3 is TGTGCCAGCAATGGTTTCTATAATTCACCCCTCCACTTT.

This clonotype was detected many times. The V call is TRBV7-6, the J call TRBJ2-5; unclear D gene. The CDR3 totals 12 residues. Germline V CDR1 and CDR2: SGHVS, FNYEAQ. V lost 6 bases and J lost 3, with 8 bases in between. As DNA, the CDR3 is TGTGCCAGCAGGAACACCGAAGAGACCCAGTACTTC. Translated: CASRNTEETQYF.

With respect to this clonotype: Being one base from a much bigger clone, this may be a read error. This chain joins TRBV2 and TRBJ2-7, with D unclear. The CDR3 is 14 residues long. The germline V gene has CDR1 SNHLY and CDR2 FYNNEI. Trimming took off 4 bases at V and 1 base at J, with 11 bases between the two ends. The CDR3 bases are TGTGCCAGCAGTGGAGCGCGGAGTTCCTACGAGCAGTACTTC. This gives the protein CASSGARSSYEQYF.

This clonotype was observed a few times. V is TRBV18 and J is TRBJ1-4, with D possibly being TRBD1 (5 bases). The CDR3 covers 15 residues. V shed 3 bases and J shed 3 bases, with 11 bases lying between them. Germline assignment: CDR1 KGHSH and CDR2 LQKENI. The CDR3 reads CASSPLAGPNEKLFF. The CDR3 DNA reads as TGTGCCAGCTCACCTTTGGCAGGGCCTAATGAAAAACTGTTTTTT.

J is TRBJ2-5 and V is TRBV19, with D tentatively TRBD1 (7 bases). CDR1 LNHDA and CDR2 SQIVND come from the germline V gene (reference sequence). This CDR3 comprises 15 residues. The V end lost 7 bases, the J end lost 9 bases, and 24 bases lay between the germline ends. CDR3 sequence reads: CASMPRGVNNQPQYF. Here the CDR3 DNA reads TGTGCCAGTATGCCCAGGGGGGTAAACAATCAGCCCCAGTACTTC.

In its sample, this clonotype was seen many times. The rearrangement joins TRBV29-1 to TRBJ2-5; 12 bases line up with TRBD1. Germline V gene sequence: CDR1 SQVTM, CDR2 ANQGSEA. V lost 7 bases, J lost 4 bases, and 7 bases stayed unmatched. The CDR3 spans 14 residues. The CDR3 loop is CSGGGDRGRETQYF. The DNA for the CDR3 is TGCAGCGGAGGAGGGGACAGGGGGCGAGAGACCCAGTACTTC.

The rearrangement joins TRBV6-5 to TRBJ1-1; D gene unclear. In germline, CDR1 is MNHEY, CDR2 SVGAGI. The CDR3 is 10 residues long. Trimming pared 6 bases from V and 11 bases from J, leaving 10 bases between. CDR3 nucleotides: TGTGCCAGCAGGGGAACGGGGGCTTTCTTT. Encoded protein: CASRGTGAFF.

Ten or more counts support this clonotype. The chain is built from TRBV5-1 and TRBJ1-5; D is possibly TRBD1 (5 bases). V was clipped by 1 base and J by 7 bases, with 12 bases between them. Germline loops: CDR1 SGHRS, CDR2 YFSETQ. CDR3 length: 14 residues. Here the CDR3 reads CASSLSGQEQPQHF. The CDR3 DNA sequence: TGCGCCAGCAGCTTGTCAGGGCAGGAACAGCCCCAGCATTTT.

This clonotype was observed a few times. V is TRBV7-8 and J is TRBJ2-7; maybe TRBD1 (6 bases). CDR3 length: 16 amino acids. Germline lookup yields CDR1 SGHVS and CDR2 FQNEAQ. V was shortened by 1 base and J by 0 bases, with 13 bases between the two germline ends. The CDR3 DNA is TGTGCCAGCAGCTTAGTTGTCAGGGGCTACTCCTACGAGCAGTACTTC. Translating gives CASSLVVRGYSYEQYF. Complete variable domain (other parts from reference TRBV7-8 and TRBJ2-7): GAGVSQSPRYKVAKRGQDVALRCDPISGHVSLFWYQQALGQGPEFLTYFQNEAQLDKSGLPSDRFFAERPEGSVSTLKIQRTQQEDSAVYLCASSLVVRGYSYEQYFGPGTRLTVT.

This clonotype has ten or more counts. The chain carries TRBV29-1 and TRBJ1-5; D may be TRBD1 (5 bases). Germline V gives CDR1 SQVTM, CDR2 ANQGSEA. V was cut by 6 bases and J by 4 bases, with 13 bases left in between. The CDR3 contains 13 residues. CDR3 in amino acids: CSVTATDNQPQHF. In DNA form, the CDR3 reads TGCAGCGTGACAGCAACTGATAATCAGCCCCAGCATTTT.

This clonotype was detected once. The chain is built from TRBV2 and TRBJ1-6; TRBD1 might be the D (5 bases). V dropped 3 bases and J dropped 7 bases, with 10 bases sitting between them. This CDR3 spans 14 amino acids. Germline CDR1 is SNHLY and CDR2 is FYNNEI. CDR3 DNA: TGTGCCAGCAGTGACTCCCGGGACAATTCACCCCTCCACTTT. Translated, it gives CASSDSRDNSPLHF.

Details on this clonotype: This sequence may be a read error, since a much larger clone differs from it by one base. The final CDR3 position lacks the conserved phenylalanine or tryptophan, pointing to a likely read error. This chain links TRBV7-9 with TRBJ2-7, with 10 bases aligning to TRBD2. With V trimmed by 4 bases and J by 4 bases, 7 bases remained unmatched. Germline-derived CDR1 and CDR2 are SEHNR and FQNEAQ (reference sequence). The CDR3 totals 15 residues. CDR3 amino acids: CASSSRTSGEYEQYL. CDR3 DNA sequence: TGTGCCAGCAGCTCTCGGACTAGCGGAGAATACGAGCAGTACCTC.

This clonotype was seen a single time. This chain connects TRBV10-3 to TRBJ2-5; D may match TRBD1 or TRBD2 (6 bases each). Germline V gene lookup returns CDR1 ENHRY and CDR2 SYGVKD. The CDR3 runs 17 residues. Trimming pared 3 bases from V and 2 bases from J, leaving 19 bases between. The CDR3, as DNA: TGTGCCATCAGTGAATATCCCCCCGGCGGGACACAAGAGACCCAGTACTTC. Residues: CAISEYPPGGTQETQYF.

There are many counts of this clonotype. The genes are TRBV20-1 and TRBJ2-7; 8 nucleotides align to TRBD2. This CDR3 spans 14 amino acids. V lost 2 bases to trimming and J lost 3 bases; unmatched junction nucleotides: 6. Per germline, CDR1 DFQATT and CDR2 SNEGSKA (reference sequence). CDR3 in DNA: TGCAGTGCTAGAACCACGGGACTAGGCTACGAGCAGTACTTC. It specifies CSARTTGLGYEQYF.

The table lists this clonotype with a count of one. The rearrangement joins TRBV20-1 to TRBJ1-2, with D perhaps matching TRBD1 (6 bases). The CDR3 contains 16 residues. Per the germline V gene, CDR1 is DFQATT and CDR2 is SNEGSKA (reference sequence). Trimming cost V 8 bases and J 0 bases, with 22 bases left between them. The CDR3 DNA reads as TGCAGTCTGGGGGGACAAATTGAGGCAGCTAACTATGGCTACACCTTC. It specifies CSLGGQIEAANYGYTF.

On this clonotype: A much larger clone is a single base away; this may be a read error. The chain links TRBV20-1 to TRBJ2-5, with D possibly matching TRBD2 (6 bases). This CDR3 region has 13 residues. V was clipped by 5 bases and J by 2 bases, with 12 bases between them. The germline gives CDR1 DFQATT, CDR2 SNEGSKA (reference sequence). This CDR3 is CSAGGIDQETQYF. CDR3 nucleotide sequence: TGCAGTGCTGGAGGGATAGATCAAGAGACCCAGTACTTC.

This clonotype was picked up a small number of times. The CDR3 loop reads CSVVGGTNEKLFF. The CDR3 DNA sequence: TGCAGCGTCGTGGGGGGCACTAATGAAAAACTGTTTTTT. This sequence joins TRBV29-1 and TRBJ1-4; tentative D call: TRBD1 (6 bases). V lost 6 bases and J lost 2, with 10 bases in between. Germline V gives CDR1 SQVTM, CDR2 ANQGSEA. This CDR3 comprises 13 residues.

This chain connects TRBV7-9 to TRBJ2-7; a weak D match, TRBD2 (5 bases). Per the germline V gene, CDR1 is SEHNR and CDR2 is FQNEAQ (reference sequence). V was clipped by 5 bases and J by 5 bases, with 16 bases between them. This CDR3 spans 14 amino acids. DNA of the CDR3: TGTGCCAGCAGCGGAGACTTAGCGAAGCACGAGCAGTACTTC. As protein: CASSGDLAKHEQYF.

J is TRBJ1-2 and V is TRBV10-3; no reliable D call. CDR1 and CDR2 (germline): ENHRY, SYGVKD. The ends were cut back, 3 bases at V and 4 bases at J, with 9 bases in the middle. The CDR3 is made up of 13 amino acids. CDR3 bases: TGTGCCATCAGTGACGGAAGGGCCTATGGCTACACCTTC. Translated, it gives CAISDGRAYGYTF.